A single sample gave rise to the 13 T cell receptor beta chains below, sequenced in a study of cytomegalovirus exposure and HLA in healthy donors. This PCR relied on a set of 60 Vbeta primers and 13 Jbeta primers. Some clones are missing from TCRdb's copy, which holds only in-frame ones; the method was immunoSEQ multiplex PCR. This table holds approximately 140,000 clones, more than 60% found once. Input material: PBMCs. These receptors all stem from a woman in her fifties or sixties in good health and CMV-seronegative.

This chain connects TRBV7-8 to TRBJ1-5; D possibly corresponds to TRBD1 (5 bases). Trimming took 1 base from V and 6 from J, leaving 7 bases between them. From germline, CDR1 is SGHVS and CDR2 FQNEAQ. The CDR3 length is 13 residues. In DNA form, the CDR3 reads TGTGCCAGCAGCTTAGGGGGGGGTCAGCCCCAGCATTTT. This codes for CASSLGGGQPQHF.

The V gene is TRBV13, the J gene TRBJ2-7; D might be TRBD2 (6 bases). Germline CDR1 PRHDT, CDR2 FYEKMQ (reference sequence). V was clipped by 5 bases and J by 3 bases, with 17 bases between them. The CDR3 consists of 15 residues. Here the CDR3 DNA reads TGTGCCAGCAGCGGCTGGGGACTTCCCAACTACGAGCAGTACTTC. This translates into CASSGWGLPNYEQYF.

The gene calls are TRBV29-1 and TRBJ1-2, with 9 bases aligning to TRBD1. V was pared by 4 bases and J by 4 bases, with 4 bases of the junction left unmatched. Germline V gene sequence: CDR1 SQVTM, CDR2 ANQGSEA. The CDR3 consists of 13 residues. CDR3 region: CSVGQGVGYGYTF. In DNA form, the CDR3 reads TGCAGCGTTGGACAGGGGGTAGGCTATGGCTACACCTTC.

This chain joins TRBV2 and TRBJ2-3; D may be TRBD1 (5 bases). Trimming stripped 7 bases from V and 8 bases from J, with 16 bases between. Germline V gene lookup returns CDR1 SNHLY and CDR2 FYNNEI. The CDR3 is made up of 13 amino acids. CDR3 DNA: TGTGCCAGCAATTTAGGGGCCGAAATTACGCAGTATTTT. This codes for CASNLGAEITQYF. The full variable domain, its missing parts supplied by reference TRBV2 and TRBJ2-3, is EPEVTQTPSHQVTQMGQEVILRCVPISNHLYFYWYRQILGQKVEFLVSFYNNEISEKSEIFDDQFSVERPDGSNFTLKIRSTKLEDSAMYFCASNLGAEITQYFGPGTRLTVL.

This clone was detected only a few times. V is TRBV19 and J is TRBJ1-4; 9 bases line up with TRBD1. Germline V gene data show CDR1 as LNHDA and CDR2 as SQIVND (reference sequence). The V and J ends lost 5 bases and 4 bases, in that order; junction bases with no gene match: 5. This CDR3 has 15 amino acids. CDR3 sequence: CASSPRQGGNEKLFF. CDR3 DNA sequence: TGTGCCAGTAGTCCCCGACAGGGGGGTAATGAAAAACTGTTTTTT.

This clone was found a few times. The chain combines TRBV19 with TRBJ2-3; D might be TRBD1 (5 bases). The ends were cut back, 3 bases at V and 0 bases at J, with 10 bases in the middle. The germline gives CDR1 LNHDA, CDR2 SQIVND (reference sequence). The length of the CDR3 is 15 residues. The CDR3 coding sequence is TGTGCCAGTAGTATGCAGGGTCCAAGCACAGATACGCAGTATTTT. This translates into CASSMQGPSTDTQYF.

J is TRBJ1-3 and V is TRBV5-4; D call uncertain. V lost 4 bases and J lost 5, with 10 bases in between. Germline lookup yields CDR1 SGHNT and CDR2 YYREEE (reference sequence). The CDR3 totals 13 residues. CDR3 loop: CASSEDWRNTIYF. The CDR3 DNA reads as TGTGCCAGCAGCGAAGACTGGAGAAACACCATATATTTT.

The genes are TRBV5-6 and TRBJ2-2; 8 nucleotides agree with TRBD2. The V and J ends lost 2 bases and 0 bases, in that order; junction bases with no gene match: 6. Germline V gene sequence: CDR1 SGHDT, CDR2 YYEEEE. This CDR3 contains 17 residues. The DNA for the CDR3 is TGTGCCAGCAGCTTCTTGGGACTAGGGGCGAACACCGGGGAGCTGTTTTTT. It specifies CASSFLGLGANTGELFF.

Notes on this clone: One end of the junction does not line up with germline, which may come from a read error. The chain carries TRBV19 and TRBJ2-7; maybe TRBD1 (6 bases). The CDR3 loop spans 13 amino acids. Looked up from germline, CDR1 is LNHDA and CDR2 is SQIVND (reference sequence). The CDR3 sequence is CASSWGRGYGQYF. DNA of the CDR3: TGTGCCAGTAGTTGGGGCAGGGGTTACGGGCAGTACTTC. The variable domain in full, with the rest retrieved from reference TRBV19 and TRBJ2-7, is DGGITQSPKYLFRKEGQNVTLSCEQNLNHDAMYWYRQDPGQGLRLIYYSQIVNDFQKGDIAEGYSVSREKKESFPLTVTSAQKNPTAFYLCASSWGRGYGQYFGPGTRLTVT.

The rearrangement links TRBV10-1 to TRBJ2-4; D might be TRBD2 (6 bases). The CDR3 has 17 amino acids. Deletions cut 0 bases from V and 8 bases from J, with 20 bases between. CDR1 and CDR2 (germline): WNHNN, SYGVQD (reference sequence). In DNA, the CDR3 is TGCGCCAGCAGTGAGTCACCTCGGACGGAGGGGCAGGACATTCAGTACTTC. Translation gives CASSESPRTEGQDIQYF.

The chain combines TRBV19 with TRBJ2-2; 13 nucleotides align to TRBD2. V shed 10 bases and J 6 bases; nucleotides not matched to a gene: 11. CDR1 and CDR2 from the germline V gene are LNHDA and SQIVND (reference sequence). CDR3 length equals 16 residues. CDR3 sequence: CATSLAGGSQAGELFF. CDR3 DNA: TGTGCCACCTCACTAGCGGGAGGGTCCCAAGCCGGGGAGCTGTTTTTT.

The J gene is TRBJ2-5, the V gene TRBV7-2; the match to TRBD2 covers 16 bases. This CDR3 spans 18 amino acids. The ends lost 7 bases at V and 2 bases at J; junction bases unmatched: 10. The germline gives CDR1 SGHTA, CDR2 FQGNSA. CDR3 coding DNA: TGTGCCAGCACCGTCCCGGGACTAGCGGGGGGGACTCAAGAGACCCAGTACTTC. Amino acids: CASTVPGLAGGTQETQYF.

The genes are TRBV7-2 and TRBJ2-7, with D possibly being TRBD2 (6 bases). Looked up from germline, CDR1 is SGHTA and CDR2 is FQGNSA. CDR3 length: 13 residues. The ends were cut back, 5 bases at V and 9 bases at J, with 17 bases in the middle. The CDR3, as DNA: TGTGCCAGCAGCCCGGGTCTGAGGCGGGGGCAGTACTTC. Residues: CASSPGLRRGQYF.